The clone carrying this TCR beta chain has more than one count but fewer than ten. No antigen is known for it. The time point is: healthy volunteer bleed at 6 weeks. Total RNA was isolated from unfractionated whole blood. The source of the sample is a study of human T cells and chemical hapten exposure. Study at large: From small differences in pooled library volume came most of the variation in per-sample TCR yields. General study points: The study found that DPC sensitization did not change TCRs above 1 in 1000 frequency.

Within the library, unique molecular identifiers were attached to each individual cDNA molecule. Per the original data handling: There were a median of around 100,000 TCRs per sample, with a range from about 23,224 to 750,000. TCRdb ran MiXCR on the RACE reads and lists one entry per CDR3 protein. The V and J calls were determined by TCRdb, not by the authors. Among more than 75,000 distinct CDR3 sequences listed, approximately 8% were seen once. The sequenced sample was whole blood. The TCR was taken from a male donor in good health. Some clones in this sample may be carry-over from other donors' samples.

The CDR3 sequence is CASSREGGMGSPLHF. In DNA form, the CDR3 reads TGTGCCAGCAGCCGAGAGGGAGGAATGGGTTCACCCCTCCACTTT. The chain uses TRBV6-2 or TRBV6-3 and TRBJ1-6; D not resolved. Germline V gene lookup returns CDR1 MNHEY and CDR2 SVGEGT. The CDR3 loop spans 15 amino acids. With 6 bases removed from V and 9 bases from J, the gap between germline ends came to 18 bases.